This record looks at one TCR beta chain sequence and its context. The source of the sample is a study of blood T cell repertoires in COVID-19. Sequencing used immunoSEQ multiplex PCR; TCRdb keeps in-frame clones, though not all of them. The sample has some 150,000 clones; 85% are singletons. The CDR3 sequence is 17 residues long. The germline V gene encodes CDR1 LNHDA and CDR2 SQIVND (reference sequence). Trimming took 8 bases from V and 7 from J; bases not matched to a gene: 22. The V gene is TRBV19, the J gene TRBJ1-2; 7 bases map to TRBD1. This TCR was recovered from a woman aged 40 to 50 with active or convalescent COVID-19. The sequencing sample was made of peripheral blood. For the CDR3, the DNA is TGTGCCAGTTCAGTAGGGGGCGGGACGCGCAAAAGGGCTGGCTACACCTTC. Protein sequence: CASSVGGGTRKRAGYTF.